This T cell receptor (beta chain) was found in a study of response to subunit inactivated influenza vaccine. The germline gives CDR1 MGHRA, CDR2 YSYEKL. V lost 4 bases and J lost 4; bases outside the gene matches: 12. This CDR3 is 16 amino acids long. The sample holds a few counts of this clonotype. What it binds is unknown. Study-level findings and limits: Every seasonal influenza vaccination brings in few new T cells, the authors suggested.

TCRdb itself ran the RT-PCR reads through MiXCR, one entry per CDR3 protein. Of approximately 500,000 distinct CDR3 sequences in the sample, 13% were seen once. The rearrangement links TRBV4-1 to TRBJ2-7, with 8 bases lining up with TRBD1. The clonotype comes from a man aged 45 to 65 who received an inactivated influenza vaccine. The sample consisted of PBMCs from blood, taken more than 35 days after vaccination. The CDR3 loop is CASSRGADRGSYEQYF. The CDR3 nucleotides read TGCGCCAGCAGCCGTGGGGCCGACAGGGGTAGTTACGAGCAGTACTTC.